What follows is one TCR beta chain and its context. Its antigen is not known. Germline V gene lookup returns CDR1 SGHNT and CDR2 YYREEE (reference sequence). The CDR3 consists of 15 residues. Losses at the gene ends were 1 base for V and 8 bases for J; bases not matched to a gene: 8. With 60 Vbeta and 13 Jbeta primers, the PCR was carried out. Study processing details: Unique TCR beta chains numbered around 75 million in a later analysis, with roughly 11 million shared. The repertoire was sequenced with immunoSEQ multiplex PCR; TCRdb's copy has only in-frame clones and lacks some. That table furnishes V, J and clone size, whereas the DNA furnished D and trimming. The sample yields approximately 110,000 clones, approximately 60% seen once. These data originate in a study of cytomegalovirus exposure and HLA in healthy donors. The wider study: Early on, a data release was issued that held roughly 86 million unique TCRs from HLA-typed donors. Points from the study as a whole: The productive fraction for most TCR beta V segments was about 87% or about 30% in an earlier analysis.

The chain is built from TRBV5-4 and TRBJ2-1; 8 bases match TRBD2. The receptor was isolated from a woman aged 25 to 39 in good health and CMV-seronegative. The sequencing input was PBMCs. CDR3 loop: CASSLSAGGGDEQFF. The CDR3 DNA reads as TGTGCCAGCAGCTTGTCTGCGGGAGGTGGGGATGAGCAGTTCTTC.